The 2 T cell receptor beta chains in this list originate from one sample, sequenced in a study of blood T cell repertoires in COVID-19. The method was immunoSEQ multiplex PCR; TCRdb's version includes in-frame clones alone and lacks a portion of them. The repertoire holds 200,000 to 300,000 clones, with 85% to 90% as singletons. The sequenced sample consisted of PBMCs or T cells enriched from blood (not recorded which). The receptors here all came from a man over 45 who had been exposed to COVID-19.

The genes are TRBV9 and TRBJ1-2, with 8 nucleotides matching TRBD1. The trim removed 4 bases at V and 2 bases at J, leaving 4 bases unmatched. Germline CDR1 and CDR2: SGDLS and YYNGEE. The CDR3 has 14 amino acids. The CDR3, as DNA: TGTGCCAGCAGCCCTTGGACAGGGAACTATGGCTACACCTTC. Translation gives CASSPWTGNYGYTF.

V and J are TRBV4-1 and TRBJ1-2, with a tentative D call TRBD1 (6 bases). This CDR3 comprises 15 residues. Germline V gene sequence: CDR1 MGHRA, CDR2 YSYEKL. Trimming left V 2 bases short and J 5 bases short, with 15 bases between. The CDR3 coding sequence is TGCGCCAGCAGCCAAACTCCGGGACAACTTTATGGCTACACCTTC. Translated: CASSQTPGQLYGYTF.